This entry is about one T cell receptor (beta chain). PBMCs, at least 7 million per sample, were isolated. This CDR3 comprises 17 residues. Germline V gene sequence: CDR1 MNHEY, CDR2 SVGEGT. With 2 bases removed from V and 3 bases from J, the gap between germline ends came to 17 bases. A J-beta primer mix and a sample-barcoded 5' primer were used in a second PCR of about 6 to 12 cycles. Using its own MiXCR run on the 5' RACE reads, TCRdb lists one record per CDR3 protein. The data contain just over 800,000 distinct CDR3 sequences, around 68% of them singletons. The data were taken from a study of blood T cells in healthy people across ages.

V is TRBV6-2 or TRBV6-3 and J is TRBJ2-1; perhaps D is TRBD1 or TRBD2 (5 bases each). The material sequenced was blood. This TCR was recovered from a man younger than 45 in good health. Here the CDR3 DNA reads TGTGCCAGCAGTTACCCTTCCGGGACGTTTAGCTACAATGAGCAGTTCTTC. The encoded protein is CASSYPSGTFSYNEQFF.